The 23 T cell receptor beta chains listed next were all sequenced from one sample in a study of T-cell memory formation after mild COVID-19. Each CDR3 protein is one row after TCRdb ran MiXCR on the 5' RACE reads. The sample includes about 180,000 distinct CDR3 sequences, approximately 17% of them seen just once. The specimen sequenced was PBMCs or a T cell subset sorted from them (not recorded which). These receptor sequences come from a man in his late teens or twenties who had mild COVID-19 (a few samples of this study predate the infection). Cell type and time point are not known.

In nucleotides, the CDR3 is TGTGCCAGCCGCGGCCACCCCCGGGATACGCAGTATTTT. Translated, it gives CASRGHPRDTQYF. The chain combines TRBV2 with TRBJ2-3; D remains ambiguous. Germline V gene sequence: CDR1 SNHLY, CDR2 FYNNEI. This CDR3 contains 13 residues. V was shortened by 8 bases and J by 6 bases, with 15 bases between the two germline ends. Combining the CDR3 with reference TRBV2 and TRBJ2-3 gives the whole variable domain EPEVTQTPSHQVTQMGQEVILRCVPISNHLYFYWYRQILGQKVEFLVSFYNNEISEKSEIFDDQFSVERPDGSNFTLKIRSTKLEDSAMYFCASRGHPRDTQYFGPGTRLTVL.

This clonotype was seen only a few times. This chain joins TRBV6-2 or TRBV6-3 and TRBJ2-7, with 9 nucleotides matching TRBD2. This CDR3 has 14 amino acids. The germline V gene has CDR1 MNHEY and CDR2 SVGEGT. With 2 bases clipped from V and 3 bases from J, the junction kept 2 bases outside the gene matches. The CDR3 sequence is CASSYPAGGYEQYF. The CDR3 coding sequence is TGTGCCAGCAGTTACCCAGCGGGGGGCTACGAGCAGTACTTC.

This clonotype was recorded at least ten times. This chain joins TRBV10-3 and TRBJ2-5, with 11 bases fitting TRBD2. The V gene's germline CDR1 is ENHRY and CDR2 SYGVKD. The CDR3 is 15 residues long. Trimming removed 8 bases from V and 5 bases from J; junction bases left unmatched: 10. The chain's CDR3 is CAIGDSGGAGETQYF. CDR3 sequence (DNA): TGTGCCATCGGAGATAGCGGGGGGGCCGGGGAGACCCAGTACTTC.

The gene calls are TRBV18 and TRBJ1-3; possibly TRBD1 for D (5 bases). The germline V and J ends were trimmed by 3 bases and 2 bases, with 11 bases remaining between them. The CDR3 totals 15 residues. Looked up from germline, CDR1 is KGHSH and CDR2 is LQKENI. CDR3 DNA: TGTGCCAGCTCACCCTACGAGGGGCCTGGAAACACCATATATTTT. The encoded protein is CASSPYEGPGNTIYF.

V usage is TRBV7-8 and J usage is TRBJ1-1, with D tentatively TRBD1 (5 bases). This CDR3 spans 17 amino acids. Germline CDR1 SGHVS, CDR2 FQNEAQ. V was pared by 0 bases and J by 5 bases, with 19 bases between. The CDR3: CASSLARYDPRGTEAFF. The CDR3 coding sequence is TGTGCCAGCAGCTTAGCCAGGTATGACCCGCGGGGGACTGAAGCTTTCTTT.

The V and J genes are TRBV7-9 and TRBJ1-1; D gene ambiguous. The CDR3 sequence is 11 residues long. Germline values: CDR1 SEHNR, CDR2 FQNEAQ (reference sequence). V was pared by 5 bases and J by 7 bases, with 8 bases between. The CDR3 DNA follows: TGTGCCAGCAGCGAACAGCTTGAAGCTTTCTTT. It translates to CASSEQLEAFF.

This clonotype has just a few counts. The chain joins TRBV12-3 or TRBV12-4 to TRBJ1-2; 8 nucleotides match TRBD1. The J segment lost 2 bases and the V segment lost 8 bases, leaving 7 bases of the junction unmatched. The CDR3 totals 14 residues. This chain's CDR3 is CASVRTGSNYGYTF. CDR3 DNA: TGTGCCAGCGTTAGGACAGGGAGCAACTATGGCTACACCTTC.

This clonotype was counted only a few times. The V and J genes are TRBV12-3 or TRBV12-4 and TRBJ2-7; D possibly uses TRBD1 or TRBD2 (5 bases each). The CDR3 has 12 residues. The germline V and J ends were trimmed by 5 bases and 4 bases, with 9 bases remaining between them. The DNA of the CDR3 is TGTGCCAGCAGTAGGGACGGATACGAGCAGTACGTC. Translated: CASSRDGYEQYV.

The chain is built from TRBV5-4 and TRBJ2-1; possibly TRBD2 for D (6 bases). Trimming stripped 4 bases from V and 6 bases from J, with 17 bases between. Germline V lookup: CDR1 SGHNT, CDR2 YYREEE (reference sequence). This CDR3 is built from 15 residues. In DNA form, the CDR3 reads TGTGCCAGCAGCCATAGCAGGGTGGGAGGCAATGAGCAGTTCTTC. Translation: CASSHSRVGGNEQFF.

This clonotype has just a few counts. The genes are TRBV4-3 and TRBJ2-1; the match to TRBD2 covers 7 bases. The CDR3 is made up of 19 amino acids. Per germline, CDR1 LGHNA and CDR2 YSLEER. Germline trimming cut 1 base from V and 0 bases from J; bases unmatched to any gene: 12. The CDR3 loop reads CASSQAKTGGPYSYNEQFF. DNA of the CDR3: TGCGCCAGCAGCCAAGCGAAGACGGGGGGTCCCTACTCCTACAATGAGCAGTTCTTC.

The CDR3 bases are TGCGCCAGCAGCTTGGAGGGACAGGGGGCCAATGAGCAGTTCTTC. Translated, it gives CASSLEGQGANEQFF. The V and J genes are TRBV5-1 and TRBJ2-1; TRBD1 aligns across 12 bases. The V gene end was trimmed by 0 bases and the J gene end by 6 bases; junction bases not matched to a gene: 1. Germline V gene lookup returns CDR1 SGHRS and CDR2 YFSETQ. This CDR3 is built from 15 residues.

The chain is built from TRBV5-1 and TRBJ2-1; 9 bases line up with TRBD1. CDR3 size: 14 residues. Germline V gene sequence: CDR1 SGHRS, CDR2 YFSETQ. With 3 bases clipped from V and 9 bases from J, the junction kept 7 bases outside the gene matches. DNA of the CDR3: TGCGCCAGCAGCTCACGGACAGGGGCAAGTGAGCAGTTCTTC. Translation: CASSSRTGASEQFF.

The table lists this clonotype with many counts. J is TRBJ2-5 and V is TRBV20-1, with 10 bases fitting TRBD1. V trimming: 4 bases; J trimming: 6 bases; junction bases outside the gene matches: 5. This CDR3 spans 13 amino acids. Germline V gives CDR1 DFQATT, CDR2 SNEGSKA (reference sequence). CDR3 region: CSATGTGVKTQYF. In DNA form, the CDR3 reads TGCAGTGCTACCGGGACAGGGGTAAAGACCCAGTACTTC.

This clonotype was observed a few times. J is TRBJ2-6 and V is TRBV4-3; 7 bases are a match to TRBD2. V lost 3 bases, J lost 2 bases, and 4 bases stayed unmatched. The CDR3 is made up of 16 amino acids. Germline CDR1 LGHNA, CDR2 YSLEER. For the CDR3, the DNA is TGCGCCAGCAGCCAGCCAGGGAGGGCTGGGGCCAACGTCCTGACTTTC. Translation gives CASSQPGRAGANVLTF.

CDR3 protein: CASTQGQGVNEQFF. In DNA, the CDR3 is TGTGCCAGCACCCAGGGACAGGGGGTCAATGAGCAGTTCTTC. V and J are TRBV12-3 or TRBV12-4 and TRBJ2-1; 11 nucleotides line up with TRBD1. Trimming cost V 7 bases and J 6 bases; bases outside gene matches: 5. This CDR3 contains 14 residues.

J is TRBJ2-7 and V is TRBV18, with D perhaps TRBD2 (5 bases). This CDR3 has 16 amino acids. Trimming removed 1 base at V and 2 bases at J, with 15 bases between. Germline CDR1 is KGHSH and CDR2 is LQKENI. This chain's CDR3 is CASSPQGLAGPYEQYF. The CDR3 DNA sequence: TGTGCCAGCTCACCACAGGGTTTGGCGGGCCCCTACGAGCAGTACTTC.

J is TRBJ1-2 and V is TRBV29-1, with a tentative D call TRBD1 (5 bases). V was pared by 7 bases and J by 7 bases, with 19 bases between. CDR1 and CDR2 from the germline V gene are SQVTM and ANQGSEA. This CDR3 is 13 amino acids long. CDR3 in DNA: TGCAGCGCCGCCGAAGTTTTGAGGGGTGGCTACACCTTC. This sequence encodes CSAAEVLRGGYTF.

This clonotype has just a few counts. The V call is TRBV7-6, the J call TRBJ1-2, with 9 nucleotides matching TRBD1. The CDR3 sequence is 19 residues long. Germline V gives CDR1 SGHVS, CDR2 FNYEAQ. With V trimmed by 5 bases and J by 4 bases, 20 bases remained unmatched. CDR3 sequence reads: CASSLMAHRGRFVSYGYTF. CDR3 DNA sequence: TGTGCCAGCAGCCTAATGGCACACAGGGGGCGATTTGTGAGCTATGGCTACACCTTC.

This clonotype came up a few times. CDR3 amino acids: CASSQDRQGRAFF. The CDR3 nucleotides are TGCGCCAGCAGCCAAGATAGACAGGGTAGGGCTTTCTTT. J is TRBJ1-1 and V is TRBV4-3, with 7 bases fitting TRBD1. The germline V gene encodes CDR1 LGHNA and CDR2 YSLEER. CDR3 length equals 13 residues. Trimming at V came to 0 bases and at J to 11 bases, leaving 6 bases not matched to a gene.

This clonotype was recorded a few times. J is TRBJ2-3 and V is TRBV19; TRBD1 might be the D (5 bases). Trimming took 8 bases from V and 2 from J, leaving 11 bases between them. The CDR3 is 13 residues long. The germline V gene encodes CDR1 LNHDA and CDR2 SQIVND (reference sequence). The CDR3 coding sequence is TGTGCCAGTTCAGACAGAGCCACAGATACGCAGTATTTT. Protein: CASSDRATDTQYF.

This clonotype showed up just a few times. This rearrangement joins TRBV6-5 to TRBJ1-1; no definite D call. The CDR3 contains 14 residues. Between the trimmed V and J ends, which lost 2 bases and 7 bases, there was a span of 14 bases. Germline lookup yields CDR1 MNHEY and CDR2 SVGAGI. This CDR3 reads CASSYPAGVGEAFF. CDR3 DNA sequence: TGTGCCAGCAGTTACCCGGCCGGGGTAGGTGAAGCTTTCTTT.

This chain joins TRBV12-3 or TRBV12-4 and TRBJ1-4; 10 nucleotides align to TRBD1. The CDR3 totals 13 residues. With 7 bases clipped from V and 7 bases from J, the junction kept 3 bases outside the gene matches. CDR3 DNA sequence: TGTGCCAGCATGCGGACAGGGGGTGAAAAACTGTTTTTT. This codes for CASMRTGGEKLFF.

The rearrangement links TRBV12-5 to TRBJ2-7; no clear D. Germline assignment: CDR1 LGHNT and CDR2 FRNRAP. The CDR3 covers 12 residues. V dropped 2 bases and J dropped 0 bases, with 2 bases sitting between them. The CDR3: CASGLSSYEQYF. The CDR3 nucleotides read TGTGCTAGTGGTTTGAGCTCCTACGAGCAGTACTTC.